The 3 T cell receptor beta chains presented below share a single source sample, sequenced in a study of blood T cell repertoires in COVID-19. This table comes from immunoSEQ multiplex PCR, and its TCRdb copy is limited to in-frame clones, with some not included. The table records hundreds of thousands of clones, more than 85% of them present only once. Sequencing input: PBMCs or T cells enriched from blood (not recorded which). The source of these receptors is a woman between 50 and 59 years old who had recovered from COVID-19.

This chain joins TRBV25-1 and TRBJ2-1; tentatively, D is TRBD2 (6 bases). Trimming took 3 bases from V and 5 from J, leaving 14 bases between them. CDR3 size: 15 residues. Germline lookup yields CDR1 MGHDK and CDR2 SYGVNS. CDR3 sequence: CASSDSTRGDNEQFF. The CDR3, as DNA: TGTGCCAGCAGTGATTCGACTAGGGGAGACAATGAGCAGTTCTTC.

A few counts support this clone. The J gene is TRBJ2-2, the V gene TRBV4-3, with 8 bases matching TRBD2. Germline lookup yields CDR1 LGHNA and CDR2 YSLEER. This CDR3 spans 17 amino acids. Losses at the gene ends were 0 bases for V and 5 bases for J; bases not matched to a gene: 8. The CDR3 loop is CASSQDLAGGPTGELFF. DNA of the CDR3: TGCGCCAGCAGCCAAGATCTCGCGGGAGGACCAACCGGGGAGCTGTTTTTT.

The CDR3 spells CASSISSSGYTF. As DNA, the CDR3 is TGTGCCAGCAGTATCTCCTCGAGTGGCTACACCTTC. The J gene is TRBJ1-2, the V gene TRBV28; D uncertain. The CDR3 extends over 12 amino acids. The germline V gene has CDR1 MDHEN and CDR2 SYDVKM. Deletions cut 5 bases from V and 7 bases from J, with 11 bases between.